A selection of T cell receptor beta chains follows, all from one sample in a study of blood T cell repertoires in COVID-19. The protocol was immunoSEQ multiplex PCR, while the TCRdb copy is restricted to in-frame clones and leaves out a portion. Of approximately 240,000 clones listed, about 85% were seen once; the top ten hold roughly 2.6%. Sequencing was carried out using peripheral blood. The receptors originated from a man between 45 and 60 years old who had recovered from COVID-19. Each CDR3 is given with its conserved first and last residue. Fields, in order: V gene, D gene, clone size, J gene, CDR3 DNA, CDR3 protein. A D gene is named only where the DNA matches it firmly. Rows may omit the clone size; those that give it use once, few, many or a size class.

>TRBV28|TRBD2|.|TRBJ2-7
TGTGCCAGCAGACTTAGCGGGGACCCCTACGAGCAGTACTTC
CASRLSGDPYEQYF
>TRBV7-8|.|few|TRBJ1-3
TGTGCCAGCAGCAGGGACTGGCAGAGCTCTGGAAACACCATATATTTT
CASSRDWQSSGNTIYF
>TRBV7-2|.|.|TRBJ2-7
TGTGCCAGCAGCCCTTACACGGGGGGCAGAGGCGAGCAGTACTTC
CASSPYTGGRGEQYF
>TRBV30|.|.|TRBJ1-5
TGTGCCTGGAGTCCCGGCGGGCGTCAGCCCCAGCATTTT
CAWSPGGRQPQHF
>TRBV6-5|TRBD1|.|TRBJ1-2
TGTGCCAGCAGTTACAGCAGGGGGACCCTTTATGGCTACACCTTC
CASSYSRGTLYGYTF
>TRBV7-2|.|.|TRBJ1-1
TGTGCCAGCAGCTTTGAAACAGGGTATACGAACACTGAAGCTTTCTTT
CASSFETGYTNTEAFF
>TRBV6-2/TRBV6-3|TRBD1|.|TRBJ2-3
TGTGCCAGCAGTTCCCGTGGGACAGGGGACGTAGATACGCAGTATTTT
CASSSRGTGDVDTQYF
>TRBV28|.|.|TRBJ2-1
TGTGCCAGCAGTTTACAGGGCTCCTACAATGAGCAGTTCTTC
CASSLQGSYNEQFF
>TRBV6-1|.|.|TRBJ1-5
TGTGCCAGCAGTGAAAGGGACATTAGCAATCAGCCCCAGCATTTT
CASSERDISNQPQHF
>TRBV6-1|.|.|TRBJ1-2
TGTGCCAGCAGTGAATCGGGGGGAAACTATGGCTACACCTTC
CASSESGGNYGYTF